The source of this T cell receptor (beta chain) is a study of patients and donors after allogeneic stem cell transplantation. MiXCR, applied by TCRdb to the RT-PCR reads, yields one record per CDR3 protein. The sample includes 400,000 to 450,000 distinct CDR3 sequences, around 16% seen only once; the top ten take 6.5% to 7.5%. The germline CDR1 and CDR2 sequences are MGHDK and SYGVNS. The CDR3 runs 13 residues. Trimming took 1 base from V and 8 from J, leaving 11 bases between them. Sequenced sample: blood, either unsorted or a sorted T cell fraction (not recorded which). V is TRBV25-1 and J is TRBJ1-2; D perhaps matches TRBD1 (5 bases). The sequence was collected from a human donor who was either an allogeneic HSCT recipient or a stem cell or donor lymphocyte infusion donor (not recorded which). It is not recorded whose cells these are; they may come from a transplant donor. As DNA, the CDR3 is TGTGCCAGCAGTGAATCGGGGGGAGCCGGCTACACCTTC. It is translated as CASSESGGAGYTF.